Listed here are 26 T cell receptor beta chains from one sample, sequenced in a study of circulating and synovial CD4+ cells in juvenile arthritis. Profiling relied on immunoSEQ multiplex PCR, and the TCRdb table lists in-frame clones only, not all of them. Seen here are tens of thousands of clones, around 95% observed once, and the top ten hold less than 0.2%. Specimen: CD4+ T cells from blood. Receptors originate from a human donor with juvenile idiopathic arthritis.

The genes are TRBV5-6 and TRBJ1-2, with unresolved D. The V and J ends lost 3 bases and 0 bases respectively, with 9 bases between them. This CDR3 has 14 residues. Germline V gene lookup returns CDR1 SGHDT and CDR2 YYEEEE. The CDR3 bases are TGTGCCAGCAGCTCTGGGCAAGCTAACTATGGCTACACCTTC. As protein: CASSSGQANYGYTF.

Regarding this clone: A junction end diverges from the germline sequence, so it may reflect a read error. Distinct nucleotide sequences in the sample also encode this CDR3. The rearrangement joins TRBV10-3 to TRBJ1-6, with 7 nucleotides matching TRBD1. In germline, CDR1 is ENHRY, CDR2 SYGVKD. The CDR3 is 13 residues long. The CDR3 protein is CAIRGTDYSPLHF. The CDR3 DNA reads TGTGCCATCAGGGGGACAGACTATTCCCCCCTCCACTTT.

The chain carries TRBV29-1 and TRBJ2-3, with D possibly being TRBD1 (5 bases). The germline gives CDR1 SQVTM, CDR2 ANQGSEA. This CDR3 region has 14 residues. Trimming took off 4 bases at V and 0 bases at J, with 11 bases between the two ends. The CDR3 loop is CSVGQGGSTDTQYF. The CDR3 nucleotides read TGCAGCGTTGGGCAGGGTGGGAGCACAGATACGCAGTATTTT.

The CDR3 is CASSQTGTLTYEQYF. CDR3 bases: TGTGCCAGCAGTCAGACAGGGACCCTGACCTACGAGCAGTACTTC. This chain uses TRBV28 with TRBJ2-7; 7 bases match TRBD1. The CDR3 is 15 amino acids. The junction had 9 bases not matched to a gene; V was cut back by 5 bases and J by 2 bases. Germline V gene lookup returns CDR1 MDHEN and CDR2 SYDVKM.

The rearrangement uses TRBV6-1 and TRBJ1-1, with 7 positions matching TRBD1. Germline loops: CDR1 MNHNS, CDR2 SASEGT. J gave up 6 bases and V 7 bases, and 8 bases lay outside the gene matches. The CDR3 is made up of 13 amino acids. The CDR3 DNA reads TGTGCCAGCACCATGCATCAGGGGGCTGAAGCTTTCTTT. This encodes CASTMHQGAEAFF.

This clone was counted once. This CDR3 is CASSPRGGAGEKLFF. In DNA form, the CDR3 reads TGTGCCAGCAGTCCACGTGGGGGCGCGGGTGAAAAACTGTTTTTT. The J gene is TRBJ1-4, the V gene TRBV27, with D possibly matching TRBD1 (6 bases). Trimming stripped 5 bases from V and 7 bases from J, with 17 bases between. Germline CDR1 MNHEY, CDR2 SMNVEV (reference sequence). This CDR3 region has 15 residues.

The chain joins TRBV14 to TRBJ1-5; 10 bases match TRBD1. The CDR3 has 15 residues. Trimming removed 9 bases from V and 5 bases from J; junction bases left unmatched: 10. CDR1 is SGHDN and CDR2 is FVKESK in the germline V gene. DNA of the CDR3: TGTGCCAGGAGCTGGGACAGGGGTGAAGATCAGCCCCAGCATTTT. Encoded protein: CARSWDRGEDQPQHF.

Turning to this clone: Additional DNA sequences in this sample encode the identical CDR3. The gene calls are TRBV30 and TRBJ1-1, with 10 bases aligning to TRBD1. This CDR3 is built from 12 residues. Germline trimming cut 8 bases from V and 8 bases from J; bases unmatched to any gene: 8. Germline-derived CDR1 and CDR2 are GTSNPN and SVGIG (reference sequence). The CDR3 nucleotides are TGTGCCGGGACAGGGGAGCGCACCGAAGCTTTCTTT. It specifies CAGTGERTEAFF.

This chain connects TRBV6-1 to TRBJ2-7; tentatively, D is TRBD2 (7 bases). The CDR3 runs to 14 residues. V lost 7 bases and J lost 3, with 16 bases in between. CDR1 is MNHNS and CDR2 is SASEGT in the germline V gene. The CDR3 DNA is TGTGCCAGCAAGGGGCGGGGGCCGGTCTACGAGCAGTACTTC. It encodes CASKGRGPVYEQYF.

This chain links TRBV2 with TRBJ2-7; TRBD1 aligns across 7 bases. Losses at the gene ends were 3 bases for V and 0 bases for J; bases not matched to a gene: 11. The V gene's germline CDR1 is SNHLY and CDR2 FYNNEI. CDR3 length: 17 residues. As DNA, the CDR3 is TGTGCCAGCAGTGAGGCCCGGGACAGAGTTTACTCCTACGAGCAGTACTTC. The encoded protein is CASSEARDRVYSYEQYF.

The chain recombines TRBV19 with TRBJ2-1; 7 bases map to TRBD2. V gave up 5 bases and J gave up 10 bases; unmatched junction bases: 17. Germline CDR1 reads LNHDA; CDR2 reads SQIVND (reference sequence). The CDR3 covers 16 residues. The CDR3 coding sequence is TGTGCCAGTAGTCCCGGGAAGGGACGGGGGGATTGGGAGCAGTTCTTC. Encoded protein: CASSPGKGRGDWEQFF.

This clone appeared a single time. CDR3 sequence: CSVQDRFYTEAFF. The CDR3 bases are TGCAGCGTCCAGGACAGGTTTTACACTGAAGCTTTCTTT. The V gene is TRBV29-1, the J gene TRBJ1-1; 7 bases are shared with TRBD1. CDR3 length: 13 amino acids. The V gene end was trimmed by 6 bases and the J gene end by 3 bases; junction bases not matched to a gene: 7. Germline CDR1 reads SQVTM; CDR2 reads ANQGSEA.

The chain carries TRBV19 and TRBJ2-1; D is possibly TRBD2 (6 bases). Trimming removed 10 bases from V and 9 bases from J, with 22 bases in between. There are 14 residues in the CDR3. Germline CDR1 is LNHDA and CDR2 is SQIVND (reference sequence). CDR3 coding DNA: TGTGCCACTCGGGACTCCCCCGAATTTCTTGAGCAGTTCTTC. This translates into CATRDSPEFLEQFF.

The chain uses TRBV29-1 and TRBJ1-2; TRBD1 matches 8 bases. The J segment lost 2 bases and the V segment lost 5 bases, leaving 13 bases of the junction unmatched. CDR3 length: 16 residues. Germline V gene sequence: CDR1 SQVTM, CDR2 ANQGSEA. The CDR3 DNA reads as TGCAGCGTTTCCGGACAGGGAGGAACCCTCAACTATGGCTACACCTTC. It translates to CSVSGQGGTLNYGYTF.

The V call is TRBV6-5, the J call TRBJ2-3, with TRBD2 matching 7 bases. From germline, CDR1 is MNHEY and CDR2 SVGAGI. After removal of 6 bases from V and 3 bases from J, the junction contained 3 bases not matched to a gene. The CDR3 is 13 residues long. The CDR3 DNA reads as TGTGCCAGCAGGGCCGGGGGGACAGATACGCAGTATTTT. It codes for CASRAGGTDTQYF.

This clone was picked up a small number of times. The chain combines TRBV19 with TRBJ1-1, with 9 positions matching TRBD1. Germline values: CDR1 LNHDA, CDR2 SQIVND (reference sequence). This CDR3 has 15 residues. The V gene end was trimmed by 9 bases and the J gene end by 3 bases; junction bases not matched to a gene: 11. The CDR3 sequence: CASRMDRGGYTEAFF. The CDR3 DNA sequence: TGTGCCAGCAGGATGGACAGGGGTGGTTACACTGAAGCTTTCTTT.

The chain links TRBV6-6 to TRBJ2-1; 13 nucleotides align to TRBD2. Germline CDR1 reads MNHNY; CDR2 reads SVGAGI (reference sequence). CDR3 size: 15 residues. The V and J ends lost 6 bases and 7 bases, in that order; junction bases with no gene match: 6. The CDR3 region has the DNA TGTGCCAGCAGCCAGGGACTAGCGGGGACGAATGAGCAGTTCTTC. Its protein is CASSQGLAGTNEQFF.

The gene calls are TRBV28 and TRBJ1-2, with 7 nucleotides matching TRBD1. In germline, CDR1 is MDHEN, CDR2 SYDVKM. Trimming at V came to 6 bases and at J to 3 bases, leaving 13 bases not matched to a gene. The CDR3 loop spans 16 amino acids. The CDR3 loop reads CASSQPTGAGDYGYTF. The CDR3 nucleotides are TGTGCCAGCAGCCAACCAACAGGGGCCGGGGACTATGGCTACACCTTC.

V and J are TRBV4-3 and TRBJ1-2; a weak D match, TRBD1 (5 bases). Trimming removed 0 bases from V and 2 bases from J, with 13 bases in between. The germline gives CDR1 LGHNA, CDR2 YSLEER. CDR3 length equals 16 residues. CDR3 region: CASSQEAGNLNYGYTF. DNA of the CDR3: TGCGCCAGCAGCCAAGAAGCAGGGAACCTCAACTATGGCTACACCTTC.

V gene TRBV6-5 combines with J gene TRBJ2-1; TRBD1 is a possible D gene (5 bases). V was cut by 0 bases and J by 8 bases, with 8 bases left in between. The CDR3 runs 13 residues. The V gene's germline CDR1 is MNHEY and CDR2 SVGAGI. This chain's CDR3 is CASSYSIQDEQFF. The DNA for the CDR3 is TGTGCCAGCAGTTACTCGATACAGGATGAGCAGTTCTTC.

This chain links TRBV27 with TRBJ2-4, with D perhaps TRBD1 (5 bases). The CDR3 is 14 residues long. Germline-derived CDR1 and CDR2 are MNHEY and SMNVEV (reference sequence). V was trimmed by 3 bases and J by 7 bases, leaving 13 bases between them. The CDR3 is CASSFGAFENIQYF. In DNA, the CDR3 is TGTGCCAGCAGTTTTGGGGCTTTCGAGAACATTCAGTACTTC.

The rearrangement links TRBV5-1 to TRBJ2-3; 12 bases align to TRBD2. The V segment lost 1 base and the J segment 4 bases; nucleotides outside the gene matches: 13. CDR1 and CDR2 (germline): SGHRS, YFSETQ. This CDR3 is built from 19 residues. Here the CDR3 DNA reads TGCGCCAGCAGCTTGTTTCCCGTGGCGACTAGCGGGAGCGCAGATACGCAGTATTTT. This sequence encodes CASSLFPVATSGSADTQYF.

The J gene is TRBJ2-3, the V gene TRBV4-3; the match to TRBD2 covers 11 bases. Germline lookup yields CDR1 LGHNA and CDR2 YSLEER. The CDR3 is 16 residues long. J was trimmed by 3 bases and V by 1 base; bases with no gene match: 3. The CDR3 sequence: CASSQGLAGKTDTQYF. Here the CDR3 DNA reads TGCGCCAGCAGCCAAGGACTAGCGGGGAAGACAGATACGCAGTATTTT.

The chain carries TRBV27 and TRBJ2-3, with a weak D call TRBD2 (6 bases). V lost 3 bases to trimming and J lost 0 bases, with 10 bases between them. The CDR3 loop spans 15 amino acids. Germline V gene data show CDR1 as MNHEY and CDR2 as SMNVEV (reference sequence). CDR3 in DNA: TGTGCCAGCAGTTTGGAGGGCAGGAGCACAGATACGCAGTATTTT. Translation: CASSLEGRSTDTQYF.

The J gene is TRBJ1-5, the V gene TRBV5-1; D might be TRBD1 (6 bases). V was shortened by 4 bases and J by 0 bases, with 29 bases between the two germline ends. This CDR3 spans 21 amino acids. Germline V gives CDR1 SGHRS, CDR2 YFSETQ. CDR3 coding DNA: TGCGCCAGCAGCGACATTGGGCCACAGGGATTCAGTAGAGATAGCAATCAGCCCCAGCATTTT. Translated: CASSDIGPQGFSRDSNQPQHF.

The V gene is TRBV7-9, the J gene TRBJ2-7; maybe TRBD1 (6 bases). The CDR3 runs to 11 residues. The V gene lost 8 bases and the J gene lost 6 bases, with 11 bases spanning the gap. Germline CDR1 SEHNR, CDR2 FQNEAQ (reference sequence). In nucleotides, the CDR3 is TGTGCCAGCCGGGAAGGGGGCGAGCAGTACTTC. Translated, it gives CASREGGEQYF.